Below, 21 T cell receptor beta chains from the same sample are listed, as sequenced in a study of blood T cell repertoires in COVID-19. Measured with immunoSEQ multiplex PCR; TCRdb has only the in-frame clones, and not every one. There are around 300,000 clones in the sample; around 88% occur only once, and approximately 1.8% lies in the top ten. The sample consisted of peripheral blood. The receptors here all came from a woman younger than 45 with COVID-19, enrolled during active disease.

The chain has TRBV2 and TRBJ2-1; 8 bases are shared with TRBD2. CDR3 length: 13 residues. Per germline, CDR1 SNHLY and CDR2 FYNNEI. V dropped 7 bases and J dropped 6; count of bases not matched to a gene: 5. The CDR3 loop reads CASIPGGGNEQFF. CDR3 sequence (DNA): TGTGCCAGCATCCCCGGGGGGGGCAATGAGCAGTTCTTC.

CDR3 protein: CASSVVNSGANVLTF. The CDR3, as DNA: TGTGCCAGCAGTGTAGTAAACTCTGGGGCCAACGTCCTGACTTTC. The chain recombines TRBV2 with TRBJ2-6, with unresolved D. The CDR3 totals 15 residues. Trimming cost V 4 bases and J 0 bases, with 7 bases left between them. Germline V gene lookup returns CDR1 SNHLY and CDR2 FYNNEI.

The chain employs TRBV7-9 and TRBJ1-1; D is perhaps TRBD1 (5 bases). The CDR3 is 14 residues long. V was pared by 8 bases and J by 1 base, with 14 bases between. CDR1 SEHNR and CDR2 FQNEAQ come from the germline V gene (reference sequence). CDR3 sequence (DNA): TGTGCCAGCGGACCCGGGGGTTGGAACACTGAAGCTTTCTTT. As protein: CASGPGGWNTEAFF.

The rearrangement joins TRBV16 to TRBJ1-3; TRBD1 agrees at 7 bases. Germline lookup yields CDR1 KGHSY and CDR2 FQNENV. Germline trimming cut 0 bases from V and 0 bases from J; bases unmatched to any gene: 2. The CDR3 runs 16 residues. This CDR3 is CASSQSNRGSGNTIYF. For the CDR3, the DNA is TGTGCCAGCAGCCAATCAAACAGGGGCTCTGGAAACACCATATATTTT.

In this sample, this clone turned up a few times. The genes are TRBV5-6 and TRBJ1-1; 7 bases are a match to TRBD1. Looked up from germline, CDR1 is SGHDT and CDR2 is YYEEEE. This CDR3 has 14 amino acids. V lost 4 bases to trimming and J lost 1 base; unmatched junction nucleotides: 4. The CDR3 coding sequence is TGTGCCAGCAGCCATTACAGGGGGAACACTGAAGCTTTCTTT. It yields the protein CASSHYRGNTEAFF.

The chain is built from TRBV29-1 and TRBJ1-4; 7 bases agree with TRBD1. The CDR3 loop spans 15 amino acids. The trim removed 4 bases at V and 3 bases at J, leaving 8 bases unmatched. Germline V gene lookup returns CDR1 SQVTM and CDR2 ANQGSEA. CDR3: CSVGDRRDSNEKLFF. The CDR3 DNA reads TGCAGCGTTGGGGACAGAAGAGACTCTAATGAAAAACTGTTTTTT.

The gene calls are TRBV7-9 and TRBJ1-5, with a weak D call TRBD1 (6 bases). V was trimmed by 5 bases and J by 2 bases, leaving 22 bases between them. The CDR3 has 18 amino acids. Germline CDR1 is SEHNR and CDR2 is FQNEAQ (reference sequence). The CDR3 spells CASSPGRSGEGGNQPQHF. As DNA, the CDR3 is TGTGCCAGCAGCCCCGGAAGGTCAGGGGAAGGGGGCAATCAGCCCCAGCATTTT.

The chain links TRBV3-1 (or the pseudogene TRBV3-2) to TRBJ1-6; 7 positions agree with TRBD1. This CDR3 comprises 14 residues. From germline, CDR1 is LGHDT and CDR2 YNNKEL (reference sequence). With V trimmed by 5 bases and J by 7 bases, 5 bases remained unmatched. The CDR3 nucleotides are TGTGCCAGCAGCAACGAGGGGGCAAATTCACCCCTCCACTTT. Translation: CASSNEGANSPLHF.

The chain employs TRBV7-9 and TRBJ1-3; D is undetermined. The V gene lost 4 bases and the J gene lost 0 bases, with 10 bases spanning the gap. Germline values: CDR1 SEHNR, CDR2 FQNEAQ (reference sequence). CDR3 length: 15 residues. CDR3 in amino acids: CASSYIGLSGNTIYF. Here the CDR3 DNA reads TGTGCCAGCAGCTATATTGGACTCTCTGGAAACACCATATATTTT.

This clone is a singleton in its sample. The V call is TRBV4-1, the J call TRBJ2-5; weak D call: TRBD1 (5 bases). CDR3 length equals 16 residues. Between the trimmed V and J ends, which lost 1 base and 0 bases, there was a span of 12 bases. Per germline, CDR1 MGHRA and CDR2 YSYEKL. The CDR3 coding sequence is TGCGCCAGCAGCCAAGTAGCAGGGAACAACCAAGAGACCCAGTACTTC. Amino acid sequence: CASSQVAGNNQETQYF.

The genes are TRBV14 and TRBJ1-1; D is undetermined. The CDR3 has 14 residues. Germline assignment: CDR1 SGHDN and CDR2 FVKESK. Trimming removed 0 bases from V and 3 bases from J, with 8 bases in between. The chain's CDR3 is CASSQDTTYTEAFF. CDR3 nucleotide sequence: TGTGCCAGCAGCCAAGACACGACTTACACTGAAGCTTTCTTT.

This clone appeared a single time. V gene TRBV7-6 combines with J gene TRBJ1-5; the D gene is possibly TRBD1 (5 bases). V was cut by 1 base and J by 0 bases, with 10 bases left in between. Germline CDR1 reads SGHVS; CDR2 reads FNYEAQ. There are 16 residues in the CDR3. The CDR3 is CASSLVPGNSNQPQHF. Written as DNA, the CDR3 is TGTGCCAGCAGCTTAGTTCCAGGGAATAGCAATCAGCCCCAGCATTTT.

V and J are TRBV18 and TRBJ2-1; 10 bases are shared with TRBD2. The ends lost 3 bases at V and 5 bases at J; junction bases unmatched: 7. CDR1 is KGHSH, CDR2 LQKENI, per germline. The CDR3 extends over 16 amino acids. The DNA for the CDR3 is TGTGCCAGCTCACCTCAAGGACTAGCGGCTAACAATGAGCAGTTCTTC. Protein product: CASSPQGLAANNEQFF.

The rearrangement uses TRBV3-1 (or the pseudogene TRBV3-2) and TRBJ1-1; a weak D match, TRBD1 (5 bases). Trimming pared 4 bases from V and 5 bases from J, leaving 11 bases between. This CDR3 contains 13 residues. CDR1 is LGHDT, CDR2 YNNKEL, per germline (reference sequence). The CDR3 DNA reads TGTGCCAGCAGCCTAACCCAGGGTACTGAAGCTTTCTTT. Its translation: CASSLTQGTEAFF.

The V call is TRBV6-5, the J call TRBJ1-2; tentatively, D is TRBD1 (6 bases). V lost 6 bases and J 2 bases, leaving 10 bases between the germline ends. The CDR3 has 13 amino acids. Germline V CDR1 and CDR2: MNHEY, SVGAGI. Here the CDR3 DNA reads TGTGCCAGCAGCCGGGACAAGAACTATGGCTACACCTTC. Protein: CASSRDKNYGYTF.

The V gene is TRBV19, the J gene TRBJ1-1; TRBD1 matches at 7 bases. Germline V gene data show CDR1 as LNHDA and CDR2 as SQIVND (reference sequence). The CDR3 is 16 residues long. Trimming cost V 7 bases and J 0 bases; bases outside gene matches: 11. CDR3 sequence: CASTGPSTGLNTEAFF. The DNA of the CDR3 is TGTGCCAGTACCGGACCATCGACAGGGCTGAACACTGAAGCTTTCTTT.

The chain has TRBV19 and TRBJ1-1, with a possible D match to TRBD1 (6 bases). This CDR3 has 14 amino acids. CDR1 is LNHDA and CDR2 is SQIVND in the germline V gene (reference sequence). Trimming took off 3 bases at V and 0 bases at J, with 8 bases between the two ends. The CDR3 loop is CASSIGQLNTEAFF. The CDR3 coding sequence is TGTGCCAGTAGTATTGGACAGCTGAACACTGAAGCTTTCTTT.

This clone was counted between two and nine times. V usage is TRBV7-2 and J usage is TRBJ2-5; D gene uncertain. The germline V and J ends were trimmed by 0 bases and 1 base, with 9 bases remaining between them. This CDR3 region has 15 residues. Germline loops: CDR1 SGHTA, CDR2 FQGNSA. The CDR3, as DNA: TGTGCCAGCAGCTTAGCGGCCGTTCCCCAAGAGACCCAGTACTTC. This translates into CASSLAAVPQETQYF.

CDR3 nucleotides: TGTGCCAGCCGTGCCCCGGGACAGTCCTACTCTGGGGCCAACGTCCTGACTTTC. This codes for CASRAPGQSYSGANVLTF. The chain couples TRBV7-2 to TRBJ2-6; 7 bases map to TRBD1. There are 18 residues in the CDR3. The V segment lost 8 bases and the J segment 0 bases; nucleotides outside the gene matches: 13. Germline V lookup: CDR1 SGHTA, CDR2 FQGNSA.

This clone was seen once. The V call is TRBV9, the J call TRBJ2-1; D may be TRBD2 (5 bases). The ends were cut back, 2 bases at V and 4 bases at J, with 10 bases in the middle. The CDR3 sequence is 14 residues long. From germline, CDR1 is SGDLS and CDR2 YYNGEE. The CDR3 here is CASSVEGPYNEQFF. CDR3 sequence (DNA): TGTGCCAGCAGCGTCGAGGGTCCTTACAATGAGCAGTTCTTC. The full variable domain, completed using reference TRBV9 and TRBJ2-1, is DSGVTQTPKHLITATGQRVTLRCSPRSGDLSVYWYQQSLDQGLQFLIQYYNGEERAKGNILERFSAQQFPDLHSELNLSSLELGDSALYFCASSVEGPYNEQFFGPGTRLTVL.

The chain has TRBV25-1 and TRBJ1-1, with TRBD1 identical over 10 bases. The V and J ends lost 3 bases and 6 bases, in that order; junction bases with no gene match: 7. From germline, CDR1 is MGHDK and CDR2 SYGVNS. The CDR3 contains 15 residues. The CDR3 loop is CASSDHGTGVAEAFF. Written as DNA, the CDR3 is TGTGCCAGCAGTGACCACGGGACAGGGGTGGCTGAAGCTTTCTTT.